The text below deals with one T cell receptor beta chain. Its target is unknown. Blood was sampled at baseline, cycle 4 day 1, and cycle 7 day 1. TCRdb keeps only in-frame clones here, not all; method: immunoSEQ multiplex PCR. The sample contains about 150,000 clones, approximately 94% of which appear only once. This entry belongs to a study of OX40 agonist ivuxolimab in advanced cancers. Study at large: An agonistic human IgG2 monoclonal antibody against OX40 (CD134) was given. Of mixed ages from about 23 to 79 and averaging about 56 years, the group was roughly 85% male. The study, taken as a whole, reports: Expanded peripheral T cells had an undetermined antigen specificity.

V dropped 0 bases and J dropped 2 bases, with 7 bases sitting between them. This CDR3 is 14 amino acids long. The germline V gene has CDR1 ENHRY and CDR2 SYGVKD. This rearrangement joins TRBV10-3 to TRBJ1-2, with no clear D. Sequencing used CD4+ or CD8+ T cells sorted from blood, obtained in a trial of the OX40 agonist ivuxolimab. This sequence was found in an adult with an advanced solid tumor such as melanoma, head and neck, liver or kidney cancer. This CDR3 reads CAISESRGNYGYTF. CDR3 bases: TGTGCCATCAGTGAGTCGCGAGGGAACTATGGCTACACCTTC.